These 8 T cell receptor beta chains were sequenced from one sample in a study of cytomegalovirus exposure and HLA in healthy donors. A multiplex PCR was run with 60 Vbeta primers and 13 Jbeta primers. Libraries were prepared by immunoSEQ multiplex PCR; TCRdb keeps only in-frame clonotypes and omits some of them. This sample has over 90,000 clones, with 79% found just once. The sequencing sample was made of PBMCs. The receptor source for this set is a man aged 45-60 years in good health and CMV-seropositive.

The V and J genes are TRBV19 and TRBJ2-5, with TRBD2 matching 9 bases. Gene TRBJ2-7 matches the end of the DNA better, so the J call may be wrong. This CDR3 contains 14 residues. From germline, CDR1 is LNHDA and CDR2 SQIVND (reference sequence). CDR3 region: CASSAAGGNYEQYF. The CDR3 region has the DNA TGTGCCAGTAGCGCAGCGGGAGGCAACTACGAGCAGTACTTC.

The V call is TRBV19, the J call TRBJ2-2, with 13 bases lining up with TRBD2. The CDR3 has 19 amino acids. Trimming cost V 7 bases and J 2 bases; bases outside gene matches: 13. Germline V lookup: CDR1 LNHDA, CDR2 SQIVND (reference sequence). CDR3 in DNA: TGTGCCAGTACCCATTCGTGGGGACTAGCGGGATCTAACACCGGGGAGCTGTTTTTT. This translates into CASTHSWGLAGSNTGELFF.

The V call is TRBV7-9, the J call TRBJ2-1; 8 bases are shared with TRBD2. This CDR3 region has 17 residues. Trimming at V came to 4 bases and at J to 9 bases, leaving 17 bases not matched to a gene. The germline V gene encodes CDR1 SEHNR and CDR2 FQNEAQ (reference sequence). CDR3 region: CASSSPPEERERIEQFF. CDR3 DNA: TGTGCCAGCAGCTCCCCCCCGGAGGAGCGGGAGAGGATTGAGCAGTTCTTC.

This clone was seen a few times. The rearrangement uses TRBV9 and TRBJ2-2; TRBD2 aligns across 7 bases. The CDR3 totals 18 residues. V dropped 4 bases and J dropped 3; count of bases not matched to a gene: 15. The V gene's germline CDR1 is SGDLS and CDR2 YYNGEE. For the CDR3, the DNA is TGTGCCAGCAGCTTATCAGTGACGGCGGGAGAGGACACCGGGGAGCTGTTTTTT. This gives the protein CASSLSVTAGEDTGELFF.

V usage is TRBV5-4 and J usage is TRBJ2-5, with 10 bases that match TRBD2. From germline, CDR1 is SGHNT and CDR2 YYREEE (reference sequence). After removal of 1 base from V and 1 base from J, the junction contained 4 bases not matched to a gene. The CDR3 is 16 amino acids. The CDR3: CASSLTSGIAQETQYF. The CDR3 DNA follows: TGTGCCAGCAGCTTGACTAGCGGGATTGCCCAAGAGACCCAGTACTTC. The full variable domain, its missing parts supplied by reference TRBV5-4 and TRBJ2-5, is ETGVTQSPTHLIKTRGQQVTLRCSSQSGHNTVSWYQQALGQGPQFIFQYYREEENGRGNFPPRFSGLQFPNYSSELNVNALELDDSALYLCASSLTSGIAQETQYFGPGTRLLVL.

The rearrangement links TRBV7-8 to TRBJ2-7, with no clear D. Per germline, CDR1 SGHVS and CDR2 FQNEAQ. Trimming stripped 5 bases from V and 4 bases from J, with 12 bases between. The CDR3 has 13 residues. CDR3 amino acids: CASSTPIRYEQYF. CDR3 coding DNA: TGTGCCAGCAGCACCCCGATCCGGTACGAGCAGTACTTC. Full variable domain (rest looked up from reference TRBV7-8 and TRBJ2-7): GAGVSQSPRYKVAKRGQDVALRCDPISGHVSLFWYQQALGQGPEFLTYFQNEAQLDKSGLPSDRFFAERPEGSVSTLKIQRTQQEDSAVYLCASSTPIRYEQYFGPGTRLTVT.

The rearrangement uses TRBV4-2 and TRBJ2-2; TRBD2 aligns across 11 bases. CDR3 length equals 16 residues. Trimming at V came to 6 bases and at J to 1 base, leaving 4 bases not matched to a gene. Per the germline V gene, CDR1 is LGHNA and CDR2 is YNFKEQ. CDR3 sequence reads: CASRELAGGNTGELFF. The CDR3 DNA follows: TGTGCCAGCAGGGAGCTAGCGGGAGGGAACACCGGGGAGCTGTTTTTT.

The V and J genes are TRBV28 and TRBJ1-5; D gene uncertain. V gave up 5 bases and J gave up 2 bases, with 16 bases separating them. The CDR3 is 16 residues long. Germline assignment: CDR1 MDHEN and CDR2 SYDVKM. CDR3 in amino acids: CASSPLAGSGNQPQHF. In nucleotides, the CDR3 is TGTGCCAGCAGTCCCCTGGCGGGGTCGGGCAATCAGCCCCAGCATTTT.